The 6 T cell receptor beta chains listed next were all sequenced from one sample in a study of human T cells and chemical hapten exposure. Time point in this sample: pre-sensitization, week 0. The treatment denotes: therapeutic diphenylcyclopropenone sensitization with weekly scalp DPC. TCRdb re-called the RACE reads through MiXCR, storing one row per CDR3 protein. There are 150,000 to 200,000 distinct CDR3 sequences in the sample; 30% occur only once, and less than 3.5% lies in the top ten. Sequenced here: whole blood, sampled in connection with sensitization to the hapten diphenylcyclopropenone (DPC). Receptor source: a woman aged 25 to 39 with alopecia areata. Some clones in this sample may be carry-over from other donors' samples.

The genes are TRBV18 and TRBJ2-5; 8 nucleotides align to TRBD2. The ends lost 5 bases at V and 0 bases at J; junction bases unmatched: 14. CDR3 length: 18 amino acids. Germline assignment: CDR1 KGHSH and CDR2 LQKENI. The CDR3 is CASSYTRGAGADQETQYF. The CDR3 DNA is TGTGCCAGCTCATACACCAGGGGAGCGGGAGCGGACCAAGAGACCCAGTACTTC.

This clonotype was found a few times. The V and J genes are TRBV27 and TRBJ1-1; D call uncertain. The CDR3 covers 13 residues. V lost 6 bases and J lost 4, with 12 bases in between. The germline V gene encodes CDR1 MNHEY and CDR2 SMNVEV (reference sequence). The CDR3: CASRDWSGTEAFF. The DNA for the CDR3 is TGTGCCAGCAGGGACTGGAGTGGCACTGAAGCTTTCTTT.

In nucleotides, the CDR3 is TGCGCCAGCAGCCGAGAGGCCAGACTGAGGGGGGGAGATACGCAGTATTTT. Translating it yields CASSREARLRGGDTQYF. The rearrangement joins TRBV5-1 to TRBJ2-3, with TRBD2 as a possible D gene (7 bases). Trimming cost V 4 bases and J 5 bases, with 23 bases left between them. Germline assignment: CDR1 SGHRS and CDR2 YFSETQ. This CDR3 comprises 17 residues.

This sequence joins TRBV7-3 and TRBJ2-3; 8 bases fit TRBD1. The CDR3 runs 13 residues. V was clipped by 6 bases and J by 6 bases; unmatched bases: 5. CDR1 is SGHTA, CDR2 FQGTGA, per germline. The CDR3 bases are TGTGCCAGCAGTTCCCCAGGGGGCGATACGCAGTATTTT. This encodes CASSSPGGDTQYF.

The genes are TRBV29-1 and TRBJ2-6; D possibly matches TRBD1 or TRBD2 (5 bases each). V was pared by 8 bases and J by 4 bases, with 18 bases between. CDR1 SQVTM and CDR2 ANQGSEA come from the germline V gene. The CDR3 loop spans 15 amino acids. In nucleotides, the CDR3 is TGCAGCACCCGTGAGGGGCGAGGGGGGGCCAACGTCCTGACTTTC. Protein sequence: CSTREGRGGANVLTF.

The chain joins TRBV29-1 to TRBJ2-7, with a possible D match to TRBD1 (6 bases). Germline CDR1 SQVTM, CDR2 ANQGSEA. The CDR3 runs to 11 residues. With 7 bases removed from V and 5 bases from J, the gap between germline ends came to 12 bases. The CDR3, as DNA: TGCAGCGCCTCCCCAGGGGACGAGCAGTACTTC. It yields the protein CSASPGDEQYF.